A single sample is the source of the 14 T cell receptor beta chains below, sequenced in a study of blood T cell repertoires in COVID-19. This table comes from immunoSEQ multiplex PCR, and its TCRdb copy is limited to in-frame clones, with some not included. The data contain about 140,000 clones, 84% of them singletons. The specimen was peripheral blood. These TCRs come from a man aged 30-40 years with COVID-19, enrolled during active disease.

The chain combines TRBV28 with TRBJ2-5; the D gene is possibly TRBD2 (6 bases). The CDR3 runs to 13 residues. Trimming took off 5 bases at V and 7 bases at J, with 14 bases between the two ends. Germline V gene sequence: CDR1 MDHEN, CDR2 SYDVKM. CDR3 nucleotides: TGTGCCAGCAGTGGGGACTCCCGAGGGACCCAGTACTTC. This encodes CASSGDSRGTQYF.

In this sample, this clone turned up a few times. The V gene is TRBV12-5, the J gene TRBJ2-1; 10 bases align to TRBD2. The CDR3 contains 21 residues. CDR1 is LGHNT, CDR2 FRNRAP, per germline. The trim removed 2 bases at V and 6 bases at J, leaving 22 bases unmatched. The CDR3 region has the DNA TGTGCTAGTGGTTTGACTAGGACTAGCGGAACTGACTTGGGGTTTTCCAATGAGCAGTTCTTC. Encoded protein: CASGLTRTSGTDLGFSNEQFF.

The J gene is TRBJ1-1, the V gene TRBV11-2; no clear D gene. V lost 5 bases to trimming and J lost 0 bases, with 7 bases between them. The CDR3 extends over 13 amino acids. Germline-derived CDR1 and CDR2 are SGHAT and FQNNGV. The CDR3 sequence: CASSATMNTEAFF. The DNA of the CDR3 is TGTGCCAGCAGCGCGACAATGAACACTGAAGCTTTCTTT.

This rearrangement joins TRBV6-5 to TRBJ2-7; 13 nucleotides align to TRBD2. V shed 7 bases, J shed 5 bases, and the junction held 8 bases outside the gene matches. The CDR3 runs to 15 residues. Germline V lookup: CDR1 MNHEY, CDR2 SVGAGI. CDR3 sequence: CASNRLAGGTNEQYF. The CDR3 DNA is TGTGCCAGCAACCGACTAGCGGGAGGAACCAACGAGCAGTACTTC.

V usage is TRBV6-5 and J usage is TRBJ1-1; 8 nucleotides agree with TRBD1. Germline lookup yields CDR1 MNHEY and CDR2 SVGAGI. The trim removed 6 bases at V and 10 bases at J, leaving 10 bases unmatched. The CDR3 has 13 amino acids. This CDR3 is CASRQGQGRRAFF. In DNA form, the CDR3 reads TGTGCCAGCAGACAAGGACAGGGTAGAAGAGCTTTCTTT.

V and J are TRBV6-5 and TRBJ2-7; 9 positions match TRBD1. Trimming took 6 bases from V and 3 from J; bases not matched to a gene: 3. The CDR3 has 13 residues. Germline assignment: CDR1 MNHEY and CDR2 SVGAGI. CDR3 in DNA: TGTGCCAGCAGCCGGGACAGGGTCTACGAGCAGTACTTC. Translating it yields CASSRDRVYEQYF.

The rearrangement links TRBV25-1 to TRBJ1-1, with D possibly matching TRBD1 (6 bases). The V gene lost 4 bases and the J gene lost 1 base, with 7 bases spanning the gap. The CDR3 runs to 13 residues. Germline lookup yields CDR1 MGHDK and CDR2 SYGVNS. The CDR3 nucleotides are TGTGCCAGCAGTGGACAGGCGAACACTGAAGCTTTCTTT. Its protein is CASSGQANTEAFF.

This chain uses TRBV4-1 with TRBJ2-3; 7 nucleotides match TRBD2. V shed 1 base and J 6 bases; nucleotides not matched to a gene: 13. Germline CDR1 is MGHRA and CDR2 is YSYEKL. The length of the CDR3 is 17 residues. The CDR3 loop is CASSQGLAGAFWDTQYF. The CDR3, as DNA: TGCGCCAGCAGCCAAGGGTTGGCGGGAGCGTTCTGGGATACGCAGTATTTT.

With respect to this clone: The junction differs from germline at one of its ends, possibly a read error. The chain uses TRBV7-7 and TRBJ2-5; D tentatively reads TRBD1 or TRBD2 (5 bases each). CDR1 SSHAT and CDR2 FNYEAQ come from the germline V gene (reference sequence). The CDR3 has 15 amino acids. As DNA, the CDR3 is TGTGCTAGCAGTTTAGGGGATACGGGATTCGAGACCCAGTACTTC. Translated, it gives CASSLGDTGFETQYF. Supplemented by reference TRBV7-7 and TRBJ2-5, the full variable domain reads GAGVSQSPRYKVTKRGQDVTLRCDPISSHATLYWYQQALGQGPEFLTYFNYEAQPDKSGLPSDRFSAERPEGSISTLTIQRTEQRDSAMYRCASSLGDTGFETQYFGPGTRLLVL.

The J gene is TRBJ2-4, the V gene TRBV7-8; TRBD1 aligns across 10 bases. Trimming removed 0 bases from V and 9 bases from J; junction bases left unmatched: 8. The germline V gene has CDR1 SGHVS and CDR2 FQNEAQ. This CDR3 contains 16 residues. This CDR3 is CASSLAPTGGGGIQYF. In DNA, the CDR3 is TGTGCCAGCAGCTTAGCCCCGACAGGGGGCGGAGGCATTCAGTACTTC.

This chain's CDR3 is CASSSSGIKNEQYF. DNA for the CDR3: TGTGCCAGCTCATCGAGCGGGATCAAGAACGAGCAGTACTTC. V gene TRBV18 combines with J gene TRBJ2-7; TRBD2 agrees at 7 bases. Germline assignment: CDR1 KGHSH and CDR2 LQKENI. J was trimmed by 5 bases and V by 5 bases; bases with no gene match: 9. The length of the CDR3 is 14 residues.

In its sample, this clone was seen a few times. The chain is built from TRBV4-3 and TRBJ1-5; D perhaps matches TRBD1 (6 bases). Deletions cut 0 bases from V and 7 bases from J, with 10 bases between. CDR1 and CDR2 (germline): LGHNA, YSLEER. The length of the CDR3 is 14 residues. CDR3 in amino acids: CASSQERGTQPQHF. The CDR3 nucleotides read TGCGCCAGCAGCCAAGAAAGGGGGACCCAGCCCCAGCATTTT.

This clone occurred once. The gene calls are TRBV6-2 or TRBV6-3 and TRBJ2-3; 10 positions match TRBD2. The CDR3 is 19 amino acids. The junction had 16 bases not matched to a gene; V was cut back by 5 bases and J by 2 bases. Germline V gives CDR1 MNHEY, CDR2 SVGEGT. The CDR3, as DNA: TGTGCCAGCAGTACCTCCCCACCGACCGGGACTAGCGTCACAGATACGCAGTATTTT. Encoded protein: CASSTSPPTGTSVTDTQYF.

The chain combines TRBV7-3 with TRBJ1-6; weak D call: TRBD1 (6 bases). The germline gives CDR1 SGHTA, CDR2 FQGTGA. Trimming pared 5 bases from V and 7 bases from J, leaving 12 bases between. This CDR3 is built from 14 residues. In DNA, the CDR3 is TGTGCCAGCAGCCTCGACAGGCAGAATTCACCCCTCCACTTT. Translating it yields CASSLDRQNSPLHF.